Sequencing of this TCR beta chain was carried out in a study of radiotherapy plus CTLA-4 blockade in lung cancer. As for the study in general: Across the patients, objective responses occurred in about 18%, and disease control in roughly 31%. Study findings and constraints: Response, reportedly, was best predicted by interferon-beta along with early blood T cell clone dynamics. Tumor-derived TCR clones expanded in blood after radiotherapy plus ipilimumab.

CTLA-4 blockade with ipilimumab, together with focal radiation, was given to patients with chemo-refractory metastatic non-small-cell lung cancer. To note about this clone: The antigen remains unidentified.

Sequenced by immunoSEQ multiplex PCR; TCRdb stores in-frame clones only, minus some. This repertoire shows about 49,000 clones, approximately 85% found once; its top ten account for roughly 25%. The specimen was peripheral blood, collected from a patient treated with radiotherapy plus ipilimumab. The clonotype comes from a human donor with non-small cell lung cancer whose response to radiotherapy plus ipilimumab could not be evaluated.

The CDR3 coding sequence is TGTGCCAGCACCAGAGGGACAGGGCCCTTCTATAGCAATCAGCCCCAGCATTTT. Translating it yields CASTRGTGPFYSNQPQHF. The chain employs TRBV28 and TRBJ1-5; 9 bases fit TRBD1. With V trimmed by 7 bases and J by 0 bases, 13 bases remained unmatched. Germline V CDR1 and CDR2: MDHEN, SYDVKM. This CDR3 region has 18 residues.